The 7 T cell receptor beta chains below all came from one sample that was sequenced in a study of blood T cell repertoires in COVID-19. Sequenced by immunoSEQ multiplex PCR; TCRdb stores in-frame clones only, minus some. This table has approximately 240,000 clones, 75% to 90% appearing once. The sample consisted of PBMCs or T cells enriched from blood (not recorded which). Every receptor here comes from a woman aged 25 to 39 with acute COVID-19.

The CDR3 here is CASSPTRTGGNSPLHF. The CDR3 DNA sequence: TGTGCCAGTAGCCCAACCCGGACAGGGGGAAATTCACCCCTCCACTTT. The chain has TRBV19 and TRBJ1-6; 10 nucleotides line up with TRBD1. CDR1 LNHDA and CDR2 SQIVND come from the germline V gene (reference sequence). This CDR3 spans 16 amino acids. V shed 6 bases and J 7 bases; nucleotides not matched to a gene: 9.

The J gene is TRBJ2-3, the V gene TRBV2, with 9 positions matching TRBD2. Trimming at V came to 6 bases and at J to 14 bases, leaving 15 bases not matched to a gene. The CDR3 extends over 14 amino acids. Looked up from germline, CDR1 is SNHLY and CDR2 is FYNNEI. CDR3 amino acids: CASSANLVSGSWYF. CDR3 nucleotides: TGTGCCAGCAGCGCTAACTTAGTTAGCGGGAGTTGGTATTTT.

The chain combines TRBV13 with TRBJ2-3; TRBD2 matches at 13 bases. V dropped 2 bases and J dropped 3; count of bases not matched to a gene: 11. Germline V gene data show CDR1 as PRHDT and CDR2 as FYEKMQ (reference sequence). The CDR3 runs 19 residues. The CDR3 spells CASSLNPRTSGSFTDTQYF. The CDR3 coding sequence is TGTGCCAGCAGCTTAAACCCCCGGACTAGCGGGAGTTTTACAGATACGCAGTATTTT.

CDR3 sequence (DNA): TGTGCCTGGAGAAGTTCCGGGAATTCACCCCTCCACTTT. The encoded protein is CAWRSSGNSPLHF. This chain links TRBV30 with TRBJ1-6, with D unclear. The CDR3 runs to 13 residues. Germline V CDR1 and CDR2: GTSNPN, SVGIG (reference sequence). V was shortened by 3 bases and J by 7 bases, with 10 bases between the two germline ends. Using reference TRBV30 and TRBJ1-6 for the parts outside the CDR3, the full variable domain is SQTIHQWPATLVQPVGSPLSLECTVEGTSNPNLYWYRQAAGRGLQLLFYSVGIGQISSEVPQNLSASRPQDRQFILSSKKLLLSDSGFYLCAWRSSGNSPLHFGNGTRLTVT.

This chain uses TRBV27 with TRBJ2-5, with 14 bases fitting TRBD2. Looked up from germline, CDR1 is MNHEY and CDR2 is SMNVEV (reference sequence). This CDR3 is built from 15 residues. The ends lost 8 bases at V and 3 bases at J; junction bases unmatched: 5. The CDR3 region is CASGRLAGGEETQYF. The CDR3 DNA reads as TGTGCCAGCGGCCGACTAGCGGGAGGGGAAGAGACCCAGTACTTC.

This clone occurred once. The rearrangement joins TRBV9 to TRBJ2-2, with D perhaps TRBD1 (6 bases). The germline V gene encodes CDR1 SGDLS and CDR2 YYNGEE. Between the trimmed V and J ends, which lost 2 bases and 4 bases, there was a span of 12 bases. This CDR3 has 15 amino acids. CDR3 bases: TGTGCCAGCAGCGTTAGGGAAGGGGGCACCGGGGAGCTGTTTTTT. Encoded protein: CASSVREGGTGELFF.

This chain connects TRBV10-2 to TRBJ2-7; D not certain. Germline V gives CDR1 WSHSY, CDR2 SAAADI. The ends were cut back, 5 bases at V and 3 bases at J, with 8 bases in the middle. This CDR3 is 12 amino acids long. CDR3 sequence reads: CASSQAGYEQYF. The CDR3 DNA reads TGCGCCAGCAGTCAGGCTGGCTACGAGCAGTACTTC.